Sequencing of this T cell receptor (beta chain) was carried out in a study of T cell responses to AZD1222 COVID-19 vaccine. Study results and caveats: Females made up more of the donors, who were largely white British, and clonal diversity may have come out too low. Only five to seven individuals given AZD1222 were seropositive at baseline. Nearly half of unique spike-specific TCRs reportedly avoided B.1.351 and B.1.1.7 mutated regions.

To note about this clone: What it binds is unknown.

Trimming left V 6 bases short and J 5 bases short, with 20 bases between. The CDR3 runs 14 residues. Germline V CDR1 and CDR2: SQVTM, ANQGSEA. Profiling relied on immunoSEQ multiplex PCR, and the TCRdb table lists in-frame clones only, not all of them. Of roughly 150,000 clones in the sample, roughly 90% are singletons; the top ten hold about 1.5%. Sequenced here: peripheral blood, sampled 28 days after the second AZD1222 dose. The chain couples TRBV29-1 to TRBJ2-7; D may be TRBD2 (6 bases). The TCR comes from an adult who received the AZD1222 COVID-19 vaccine. CDR3 nucleotides: TGCAGCGTCACGCGGGGCTCCCGATGGAACGAGCAGTACTTC. The encoded protein is CSVTRGSRWNEQYF.